This entry lists 23 T cell receptor beta chains sequenced from one sample in a study of cytomegalovirus exposure and HLA in healthy donors. Sequencing was performed with immunoSEQ multiplex PCR; in TCRdb, only in-frame clones are kept and a portion is missing. The profile shows 190,000 or so clones, roughly 84% of them singletons. Sequencing was performed on PBMCs. The receptors originated from a woman aged 18-30 years in good health and CMV-seropositive.

There are a few counts of this clone. The chain carries TRBV7-2 and TRBJ1-4; a possible D gene is TRBD1 (5 bases). The CDR3 sequence is 14 residues long. Germline V lookup: CDR1 SGHTA, CDR2 FQGNSA. Trimming took 4 bases from V and 11 from J, leaving 17 bases between them. CDR3 bases: TGTGCCAGCAGCTCCGGGTTTCAGGAGGGGAAACTGTTTTTT. Protein: CASSSGFQEGKLFF.

The chain is built from TRBV27 and TRBJ2-1; tentatively, D is TRBD2 (5 bases). The germline CDR1 and CDR2 sequences are MNHEY and SMNVEV (reference sequence). The CDR3 spans 14 residues. V lost 2 bases and J 9 bases, leaving 14 bases between the germline ends. CDR3 DNA: TGTGCCAGCAGTTTAAGGGCCGGGGTTGGTGAGCAGTTCTTC. Residues: CASSLRAGVGEQFF.

This rearrangement joins TRBV5-1 to TRBJ2-5; TRBD1 aligns across 7 bases. The V gene end was trimmed by 3 bases and the J gene end by 7 bases; junction bases not matched to a gene: 9. The CDR3 covers 14 residues. Looked up from germline, CDR1 is SGHRS and CDR2 is YFSETQ. In DNA form, the CDR3 reads TGCGCCAGCAGCTCAGGGGGTACGGAAGGGACCCAGTACTTC. This sequence encodes CASSSGGTEGTQYF.

The rearrangement joins TRBV5-1 to TRBJ1-2; the D is unclear. There are 13 residues in the CDR3. The V gene lost 2 bases and the J gene lost 3 bases, with 8 bases spanning the gap. CDR1 is SGHRS and CDR2 is YFSETQ in the germline V gene. The CDR3 DNA sequence: TGCGCCAGCAGCTTACTTCCCGACTATGGCTACACCTTC. Its protein is CASSLLPDYGYTF. The full variable domain, in which reference TRBV5-1 and TRBJ1-2 provide the parts outside the CDR3, is KAGVTQTPRYLIKTRGQQVTLSCSPISGHRSVSWYQQTPGQGLQFLFEYFSETQRNKGNFPGRFSGRQFSNSRSEMNVSTLELGDSALYLCASSLLPDYGYTFGSGTRLTVV.

The chain combines TRBV29-1 with TRBJ1-2; 8 bases agree with TRBD1. Trimming at V came to 7 bases and at J to 11 bases, leaving 9 bases not matched to a gene. This CDR3 is built from 11 residues. From germline, CDR1 is SQVTM and CDR2 ANQGSEA. The CDR3 nucleotides read TGCAGCGCCCAACGGACAGGGTCATACACCTTC. It codes for CSAQRTGSYTF.

This clone was recorded only once. This rearrangement joins TRBV11-2 to TRBJ2-7, with D unclear. Trimming took 2 bases from V and 1 from J, leaving 6 bases between them. The CDR3 contains 13 residues. Germline CDR1 reads SGHAT; CDR2 reads FQNNGV. CDR3 residues: CASSLSPSYEQYF. The CDR3 DNA reads TGTGCCAGCAGCTTATCTCCGTCCTACGAGCAGTACTTC.

The J gene is TRBJ2-3, the V gene TRBV7-9; weak D call: TRBD2 (6 bases). The CDR3 is 14 amino acids. The V gene's germline CDR1 is SEHNR and CDR2 FQNEAQ (reference sequence). Trimming stripped 4 bases from V and 5 bases from J, with 13 bases between. CDR3: CASSYGGAIDTQYF. CDR3 sequence (DNA): TGTGCCAGCAGCTATGGCGGGGCGATAGATACGCAGTATTTT.

V is TRBV28 and J is TRBJ2-1, with D maybe TRBD2 (5 bases). The CDR3 covers 17 residues. V dropped 2 bases and J dropped 1 base, with 15 bases sitting between them. The V gene's germline CDR1 is MDHEN and CDR2 SYDVKM. The DNA for the CDR3 is TGTGCCAGCAGTTTAAGTCTGGGGAGAGATTCCTACAATGAGCAGTTCTTC. Translation gives CASSLSLGRDSYNEQFF.

This chain links TRBV7-9 with TRBJ1-1; the D gene is possibly TRBD1 (6 bases). Per the germline V gene, CDR1 is SEHNR and CDR2 is FQNEAQ (reference sequence). Trimming pared 2 bases from V and 4 bases from J, leaving 14 bases between. The CDR3 runs 15 residues. CDR3 coding DNA: TGTGCCAGCAGCTTAAGGGACACCACGAGCACTGAAGCTTTCTTT. Residues: CASSLRDTTSTEAFF.

The chain has TRBV4-3 and TRBJ2-1; a possible D gene is TRBD2 (6 bases). This CDR3 spans 18 amino acids. V was trimmed by 2 bases and J by 8 bases, leaving 25 bases between them. CDR1 is LGHNA and CDR2 is YSLEER in the germline V gene. This CDR3 reads CASSQSPPTWRGSYEQFF. The CDR3 region has the DNA TGCGCCAGCAGCCAAAGCCCCCCGACTTGGCGGGGTTCCTATGAGCAGTTCTTC.

This clone was seen once. The chain couples TRBV1 to TRBJ1-5. TRBV1 is a recognized pseudogene. CDR3 length: 17 amino acids. CDR3 protein: CTSSQDKAKYSNQPQHF. The CDR3 DNA reads as TGCACCAGCAGCCAAGATAAAGCAAAATATAGCAATCAGCCCCAGCATTTT.

CDR3 nucleotides: TGCGCCAGCAGCAATTCGCAGGGAACTGGCTACACCTTC. The encoded protein is CASSNSQGTGYTF. The chain is built from TRBV5-1 and TRBJ1-2; TRBD1 might be the D (5 bases). CDR3 size: 13 residues. V gave up 4 bases and J gave up 7 bases, with 14 bases separating them. Germline CDR1 SGHRS, CDR2 YFSETQ.

This clone was seen once. This rearrangement joins TRBV11-1 to TRBJ2-2; 8 bases match TRBD1. Germline V gives CDR1 SGHAT, CDR2 FQDESV (reference sequence). Trimming at V came to 2 bases and at J to 8 bases, leaving 7 bases not matched to a gene. The CDR3 loop spans 15 amino acids. CDR3 protein: CASSLKGQGRGELFF. In DNA, the CDR3 is TGTGCCAGCAGCTTAAAAGGACAGGGTCGGGGGGAGCTGTTTTTT. The variable domain in full, completed from reference TRBV11-1 and TRBJ2-2, reads EAEVAQSPRYKITEKSQAVAFWCDPISGHATLYWYRQILGQGPELLVQFQDESVVDDSQLPKDRFSAERLKGVDSTLKIQPAELGDSAMYLCASSLKGQGRGELFFGEGSRLTVL.

This sequence joins TRBV2 and TRBJ2-3, with 15 bases that match TRBD2. The V segment lost 7 bases and the J segment 4 bases; nucleotides outside the gene matches: 6. Germline CDR1 SNHLY, CDR2 FYNNEI. The CDR3 covers 16 residues. The CDR3, as DNA: TGTGCCAGCACCCGCCGGACTAGCGGGGGGGCAGATACGCAGTATTTT. Its translation: CASTRRTSGGADTQYF.

This chain joins TRBV6-5 and TRBJ1-2; TRBD1 agrees at 7 bases. Germline-derived CDR1 and CDR2 are MNHEY and SVGAGI. The J segment lost 3 bases and the V segment lost 7 bases, leaving 5 bases of the junction unmatched. There are 13 residues in the CDR3. CDR3 sequence: CASKGDSYYGYTF. The CDR3 DNA sequence: TGTGCCAGCAAAGGGGACAGCTACTATGGCTACACCTTC.

The J gene is TRBJ1-4, the V gene TRBV5-1, with TRBD1 as a possible D gene (5 bases). The CDR3 totals 15 residues. Germline loops: CDR1 SGHRS, CDR2 YFSETQ. Trimming took 3 bases from V and 5 from J, leaving 14 bases between them. The CDR3 nucleotides are TGCGCCAGCAGCTCCCATTGGGACTACAATGAAAAACTGTTTTTT. Amino acids: CASSSHWDYNEKLFF.

The chain employs TRBV25-1 and TRBJ2-3; D may be TRBD1 (5 bases). The CDR3 runs to 13 residues. Germline lookup yields CDR1 MGHDK and CDR2 SYGVNS. Between the trimmed V and J ends, which lost 1 base and 11 bases, there was a span of 13 bases. CDR3 in amino acids: CASSEWGKPRQYF. The CDR3 DNA sequence: TGTGCCAGCAGTGAATGGGGCAAGCCTAGGCAGTATTTT.

The chain carries TRBV4-2 and TRBJ1-2; tentative D call: TRBD1 (6 bases). Germline V gene sequence: CDR1 LGHNA, CDR2 YNFKEQ. CDR3 length: 16 amino acids. V was pared by 0 bases and J by 0 bases, with 11 bases between. CDR3 protein: CASSQDRTAPNYGYTF. The CDR3 bases are TGTGCCAGCAGCCAAGACCGGACAGCACCTAACTATGGCTACACCTTC.

The table lists this clone with a few counts. The chain links TRBV4-1 to TRBJ2-7; D gene unclear. CDR1 and CDR2 (germline): MGHRA, YSYEKL. V was clipped by 7 bases and J by 3 bases, with 22 bases between them. CDR3 length: 16 amino acids. The DNA for the CDR3 is TGCGCCAGCAAGCCAGGTATTAGGCCCGCACACTACGAGCAGTACTTC. Protein: CASKPGIRPAHYEQYF.

The chain couples TRBV29-1 to TRBJ2-3; TRBD2 might be the D (5 bases). CDR1 SQVTM and CDR2 ANQGSEA come from the germline V gene. Deletions cut 8 bases from V and 3 bases from J, with 18 bases between. The CDR3 totals 14 residues. CDR3 sequence reads: CSPLGETLTDTQYF. The CDR3 DNA reads TGCAGCCCCTTGGGAGAGACTCTTACAGATACGCAGTATTTT.

J is TRBJ2-6 and V is TRBV23-1, with a tentative D call TRBD2 (6 bases). TRBV23-1 is placed among ORFs of uncertain function. CDR3 size: 20 residues. The V gene lost 0 bases and the J gene lost 1 base, with 19 bases spanning the gap. CDR3 residues: CASSQSRVRGGWSGANVLTF. CDR3 nucleotide sequence: TGCGCCAGCAGTCAATCCCGTGTACGTGGGGGGTGGTCTGGGGCCAACGTCCTGACTTTC.

The rearrangement links TRBV18 to TRBJ1-2; D is unresolved. With 1 base removed from V and 3 bases from J, the gap between germline ends came to 6 bases. The CDR3 contains 13 residues. Germline assignment: CDR1 KGHSH and CDR2 LQKENI. CDR3 in amino acids: CASSPHRDYGYTF. CDR3 in DNA: TGTGCCAGCTCACCACACCGAGACTATGGCTACACCTTC.

The chain carries TRBV4-2 and TRBJ1-1; D might be TRBD1 (6 bases). The V gene's germline CDR1 is LGHNA and CDR2 YNFKEQ. The ends were cut back, 0 bases at V and 4 bases at J, with 12 bases in the middle. This CDR3 is 15 amino acids long. The CDR3 coding sequence is TGTGCCAGCAGCCAAGAAGGGAAACAGGGCACTGAAGCTTTCTTT. Its translation is CASSQEGKQGTEAFF.